These 18 T cell receptor beta chains were sequenced from one sample in a study of radiation and T cells in renal cell carcinoma. Indicated treatment: treatment-naive control, cytoreductive nephrectomy. Some clones are missing from TCRdb's copy, which holds only in-frame ones; the method was immunoSEQ multiplex PCR. Of approximately 14,000 clones in the sample, around 57% are singletons; the top ten hold over 10%. The sample in question was tumor tissue, obtained from a patient whose treatment was nephrectomy without radiotherapy. The receptors come from a middle-aged man with renal cell carcinoma.

The rearrangement joins TRBV7-2 to TRBJ1-5; a weak D match, TRBD1 (5 bases). Germline V gene lookup returns CDR1 SGHTA and CDR2 FQGNSA. The ends were cut back, 1 base at V and 4 bases at J, with 11 bases in the middle. The CDR3 has 15 residues. In DNA form, the CDR3 reads TGTGCCAGCAGCTTAGGGGGGACCCAGAATCAGCCCCAGCATTTT. It encodes CASSLGGTQNQPQHF.

This clone rates as medium-sized. The chain employs TRBV2 and TRBJ1-1; 7 bases fit TRBD1. The CDR3 is made up of 12 amino acids. V shed 8 bases, J shed 5 bases, and the junction held 5 bases outside the gene matches. Germline-derived CDR1 and CDR2 are SNHLY and FYNNEI. The CDR3 DNA is TGTGCCAGCGCGACAGGGCGAACTGAAGCTTTCTTT. It translates to CASATGRTEAFF. Looking up the rest from reference TRBV2 and TRBJ1-1 gives the full variable domain: EPEVTQTPSHQVTQMGQEVILRCVPISNHLYFYWYRQILGQKVEFLVSFYNNEISEKSEIFDDQFSVERPDGSNFTLKIRSTKLEDSAMYFCASATGRTEAFFGQGTRLTVV.

V usage is TRBV6-5 and J usage is TRBJ2-3; TRBD2 matches at 8 bases. The CDR3 is 14 residues long. V trimming: 6 bases; J trimming: 6 bases; junction bases outside the gene matches: 8. Germline-derived CDR1 and CDR2 are MNHEY and SVGAGI. CDR3 in amino acids: CASRTGGAGDTQYF. The CDR3 nucleotides are TGTGCCAGCAGAACGGGGGGGGCAGGCGATACGCAGTATTTT.

This clone was observed a handful of times. The rearrangement links TRBV6-5 to TRBJ2-4, with unresolved D. The germline V and J ends were trimmed by 6 bases and 7 bases, with 13 bases remaining between them. Germline V gene data show CDR1 as MNHEY and CDR2 as SVGAGI. The CDR3 extends over 13 amino acids. CDR3 in DNA: TGTGCCAGCAGCGCCCTAGGGAATAACATTCAGTACTTC. It codes for CASSALGNNIQYF.

The chain uses TRBV29-1 and TRBJ1-1, with TRBD1 identical over 8 bases. J was trimmed by 5 bases and V by 6 bases; bases with no gene match: 17. The CDR3 has 16 amino acids. Germline V gene data show CDR1 as SQVTM and CDR2 as ANQGSEA. The CDR3 protein is CSVVSKRQGPGTEAFF. For the CDR3, the DNA is TGCAGCGTCGTCTCTAAAAGACAGGGGCCGGGGACTGAAGCTTTCTTT.

CDR3 bases: TGTGCCAGTAGTACAACCCGAGGAGGGGACGGCTACACCTTC. It codes for CASSTTRGGDGYTF. This chain joins TRBV19 and TRBJ1-2; possibly TRBD1 for D (5 bases). Germline V CDR1 and CDR2: LNHDA, SQIVND (reference sequence). The CDR3 runs 14 residues. V was shortened by 4 bases and J by 8 bases, with 17 bases between the two germline ends.

This clone came up a few times. Other DNA variants within this sample encode the same CDR3. This chain uses TRBV5-1 with TRBJ1-1; possibly TRBD1 for D (6 bases). Germline V gives CDR1 SGHRS, CDR2 YFSETQ. CDR3 length: 14 residues. The V end was cut by 4 bases, the J end by 2 bases, with 12 bases between. The CDR3: CASSTRTANTEAFF. Here the CDR3 DNA reads TGCGCCAGCAGCACGAGGACAGCCAACACTGAAGCTTTCTTT.

This sequence joins TRBV10-3 and TRBJ1-6; 7 positions match TRBD1. Germline V CDR1 and CDR2: ENHRY, SYGVKD. The CDR3 totals 15 residues. V dropped 0 bases and J dropped 10; count of bases not matched to a gene: 6. The CDR3 coding sequence is TGTGCCATCAGTGAGTCGACAGGGTCGGAATCACCCCTCCACTTT. The encoded protein is CAISESTGSESPLHF.

J is TRBJ1-6 and V is TRBV5-1, with D unresolved. The V gene's germline CDR1 is SGHRS and CDR2 YFSETQ. This CDR3 contains 15 residues. Trimming removed 8 bases at V and 0 bases at J, with 12 bases between. The DNA of the CDR3 is TGCGCCAGTAAATCGGGGAGCTCCTATAATTCACCCCTCCACTTT. It encodes CASKSGSSYNSPLHF. Using reference TRBV5-1 and TRBJ1-6 for the parts outside the CDR3, the full variable domain is KAGVTQTPRYLIKTRGQQVTLSCSPISGHRSVSWYQQTPGQGLQFLFEYFSETQRNKGNFPGRFSGRQFSNSRSEMNVSTLELGDSALYLCASKSGSSYNSPLHFGNGTRLTVT.

The chain is built from TRBV5-4 and TRBJ2-3; weak D call: TRBD1 (5 bases). The CDR3 is made up of 14 amino acids. Trimming removed 4 bases at V and 1 base at J, with 10 bases between. Germline V CDR1 and CDR2: SGHNT, YYREEE (reference sequence). DNA of the CDR3: TGTGCCAGCAGCCCAGGGTCGGGCACAGATACGCAGTATTTT. This encodes CASSPGSGTDTQYF.

The V gene is TRBV14, the J gene TRBJ1-1; TRBD1 agrees at 8 bases. Per the germline V gene, CDR1 is SGHDN and CDR2 is FVKESK. The CDR3 spans 15 residues. V was clipped by 3 bases and J by 5 bases; unmatched bases: 8. The CDR3 region has the DNA TGTGCCAGCAGCCAGCAGACAGGGGTGGTTACTGAAGCTTTCTTT. This sequence encodes CASSQQTGVVTEAFF.

The chain couples TRBV5-1 to TRBJ2-7; 8 bases align to TRBD1. The CDR3 is 19 residues long. In germline, CDR1 is SGHRS, CDR2 YFSETQ. Trimming at V came to 4 bases and at J to 2 bases, leaving 20 bases not matched to a gene. CDR3: CASSPQLGSGQGYTYEQYF. The CDR3 nucleotides are TGCGCCAGCAGCCCTCAACTAGGGTCCGGACAGGGTTATACCTACGAGCAGTACTTC.

A few counts support this clone. The chain joins TRBV19 to TRBJ2-6; D uncertain. CDR1 is LNHDA, CDR2 SQIVND, per germline (reference sequence). The germline V and J ends were trimmed by 3 bases and 2 bases, with 11 bases remaining between them. This CDR3 is built from 16 residues. Written as DNA, the CDR3 is TGTGCCAGTAGTATTGATGGCCGACCTGGGGCCAACGTCCTGACTTTC. Its translation: CASSIDGRPGANVLTF.

The chain is built from TRBV5-4 and TRBJ1-2; unclear D gene. The CDR3 extends over 11 amino acids. The V end lost 3 bases, the J end lost 8 bases, and 8 bases lay between the germline ends. Germline V gene sequence: CDR1 SGHNT, CDR2 YYREEE (reference sequence). The CDR3: CASSSDEGYTF. The DNA for the CDR3 is TGTGCCAGCAGCTCGGATGAGGGCTACACCTTC.

Points on this clone: Other DNA sequences from this sample encode an identical CDR3 as well. J is TRBJ1-2 and V is TRBV11-3; tentatively, D is TRBD1 (5 bases). The CDR3 spans 12 residues. Trimming took 3 bases from V and 8 from J, leaving 10 bases between them. Germline CDR1 reads SGHNT; CDR2 reads YENEEA. The CDR3 region is CASSFSGYGYTF. For the CDR3, the DNA is TGTGCCAGCAGCTTTTCAGGGTACGGCTACACCTTC.

The chain joins TRBV7-9 to TRBJ1-2; D gene unclear. This CDR3 contains 11 residues. Germline V gene data show CDR1 as SEHNR and CDR2 as FQNEAQ (reference sequence). Trimming took off 8 bases at V and 8 bases at J, with 12 bases between the two ends. The CDR3 DNA sequence: TGTGCCAGCGAGAGGGCCTGGGGCTACACCTTC. Translated, it gives CASERAWGYTF. Full variable domain (remainder filled in from reference TRBV7-9 and TRBJ1-2): DTGVSQNPRHKITKRGQNVTFRCDPISEHNRLYWYRQTLGQGPEFLTYFQNEAQLEKSRLLSDRFSAERPKGSFSTLEIQRTEQGDSAMYLCASERAWGYTFGSGTRLTVV.

The gene calls are TRBV27 and TRBJ1-4; D not resolved. The germline gives CDR1 MNHEY, CDR2 SMNVEV (reference sequence). The CDR3 consists of 15 residues. Between the trimmed V and J ends, which lost 5 bases and 8 bases, there was a span of 18 bases. In DNA, the CDR3 is TGTGCCAGCAGTCCCGCAGAGGTAAAGGAGGAAAAACTGTTTTTT. This translates into CASSPAEVKEEKLFF.

The V call is TRBV2, the J call TRBJ2-1; the match to TRBD1 covers 7 bases. CDR3 length equals 15 residues. Trimming cost V 5 bases and J 6 bases; bases outside gene matches: 10. Per the germline V gene, CDR1 is SNHLY and CDR2 is FYNNEI. CDR3 in amino acids: CASSNTGALRNEQFF. The DNA for the CDR3 is TGTGCCAGCAGTAATACAGGGGCCCTCCGCAATGAGCAGTTCTTC.